This is a list of T cell receptor beta chains from one sample in a study of PD-1 blockade in classical Hodgkin lymphoma. Assay used: immunoSEQ multiplex PCR; TCRdb lists only in-frame clones, some missing. The data hold 98,000 or so clones, with 80% to 90% observed a single time. Source: peripheral blood mononuclear cells (PBMCs), taken before the second cycle of nivolumab. The receptor set was obtained from a human donor with classical Hodgkin lymphoma. The CDR3 runs from the conserved cysteine through the conserved F or W. The order of the fields is J gene, D gene, V gene, clone size, CDR3 protein, CDR3 DNA. A D gene is named only where the DNA matches it firmly. Some rows mark clone size as missing; the rest say once, few, many or name a class of expanded clone.

j_gene: TRBJ1-4; d_gene: -; v_gene: TRBV5-1; abundance: -; CDR3aa: CASSAKQGANEKLFF; CDR3nt: TGCGCCAGCAGCGCAAAGCAGGGTGCTAATGAAAAACTGTTTTTT
j_gene: TRBJ2-5; d_gene: -; v_gene: TRBV23-1; abundance: -; CDR3aa: CASSQSGGETQYF; CDR3nt: TGCGCCAGCAGTCAATCGGGGGGAGAGACCCAGTACTTC
j_gene: TRBJ2-2; d_gene: TRBD1; v_gene: TRBV2; abundance: -; CDR3aa: CASWDSLNTGELFF; CDR3nt: TGTGCCAGCTGGGACAGCCTCAACACCGGGGAGCTGTTTTTT
j_gene: TRBJ2-7; d_gene: -; v_gene: TRBV7-9; abundance: -; CDR3aa: CASSPSGGSYEQYF; CDR3nt: TGTGCCAGCAGCCCCAGTGGGGGCTCCTACGAGCAGTACTTC
j_gene: TRBJ1-1; d_gene: TRBD1; v_gene: TRBV19; abundance: once; CDR3aa: CASSIALGGHTEAFF; CDR3nt: TGTGCCAGTAGTATAGCTTTAGGGGGCCACACTGAAGCTTTCTTT
j_gene: TRBJ1-3; d_gene: -; v_gene: TRBV7-9; abundance: -; CDR3aa: CASSSSSLKQGPGNTIYF; CDR3nt: TGTGCCAGCAGCTCCTCCTCCCTGAAGCAGGGCCCTGGAAACACCATATATTTT
j_gene: TRBJ1-1; d_gene: -; v_gene: TRBV27; abundance: -; CDR3aa: CASSLLRGAEAFF; CDR3nt: TGTGCCAGCAGTTTATTAAGGGGCGCTGAAGCTTTCTTT
j_gene: TRBJ1-1; d_gene: TRBD1; v_gene: TRBV7-6; abundance: -; CDR3aa: CASSRTGDTEAFF; CDR3nt: TGTGCCAGCAGCCGGACAGGGGACACTGAAGCTTTCTTT
j_gene: TRBJ1-2; d_gene: -; v_gene: TRBV29-1; abundance: few; CDR3aa: CSVARDTF; CDR3nt: TGCAGCGTTGCCCGGGACACCTTC
j_gene: TRBJ1-2; d_gene: -; v_gene: TRBV28; abundance: -; CDR3aa: CASSFAGTTNYGYTF; CDR3nt: TGTGCCAGCAGTTTCGCGGGGACAACTAACTATGGCTACACCTTC
j_gene: TRBJ2-1; d_gene: TRBD1; v_gene: TRBV5-1; abundance: -; CDR3aa: CASSSDRESSYNEQFF; CDR3nt: TGCGCCAGCAGCTCGGACAGGGAAAGCTCCTACAATGAGCAGTTCTTC
j_gene: TRBJ2-2; d_gene: TRBD1; v_gene: TRBV10-1; abundance: -; CDR3aa: CASSSDRGNTGELFF; CDR3nt: TGCGCCAGCAGTTCGGACAGGGGTAACACCGGGGAGCTGTTTTTT
j_gene: TRBJ2-7; d_gene: -; v_gene: TRBV4-1; abundance: -; CDR3aa: CASSHVGALYEQYF; CDR3nt: TGCGCCAGCAGCCATGTCGGGGCTCTCTACGAGCAGTACTTC
j_gene: TRBJ2-7; d_gene: -; v_gene: TRBV19; abundance: -; CDR3aa: CASSISSLLTGEQYF; CDR3nt: TGTGCCAGTAGTATCAGTAGTCTCCTTACCGGCGAGCAGTACTTC
j_gene: TRBJ1-3; d_gene: -; v_gene: TRBV19; abundance: -; CDR3aa: CASSIPASGNTIYF; CDR3nt: TGTGCCAGTAGTATTCCGGCTTCTGGAAACACCATATATTTT
j_gene: TRBJ1-1; d_gene: -; v_gene: TRBV19; abundance: -; CDR3aa: CASSATGPGTEAFF; CDR3nt: TGTGCCAGTAGTGCCACAGGGCCGGGGACTGAAGCTTTCTTT
j_gene: TRBJ2-2; d_gene: -; v_gene: TRBV5-1; abundance: -; CDR3aa: CASSYTSNTGELFF; CDR3nt: TGCGCCAGCAGCTACACCTCGAACACCGGGGAGCTGTTTTTT
j_gene: TRBJ1-4; d_gene: -; v_gene: TRBV28; abundance: -; CDR3aa: CASSFGGREREKLFF; CDR3nt: TGTGCCAGCAGTTTTGGAGGCAGGGAGAGGGAAAAACTGTTTTTT
j_gene: TRBJ1-1; d_gene: TRBD1; v_gene: TRBV7-2; abundance: -; CDR3aa: CASSLRGRGNTEAFF; CDR3nt: TGTGCCAGCAGCTTAAGGGGGCGGGGTAACACTGAAGCTTTCTTT
j_gene: TRBJ2-3; d_gene: -; v_gene: TRBV2; abundance: -; CDR3aa: CASSDPAGGTDTQYF; CDR3nt: TGTGCCAGCAGTGATCCGGCAGGGGGCACAGATACGCAGTATTTT
j_gene: TRBJ1-5; d_gene: -; v_gene: TRBV5-6; abundance: -; CDR3aa: CASSLAPNQPQHF; CDR3nt: TGTGCCAGCAGCTTGGCGCCAAATCAGCCCCAGCATTTT
j_gene: TRBJ2-2; d_gene: -; v_gene: TRBV7-9; abundance: once; CDR3aa: CASSPPRLFTGELFF; CDR3nt: TGTGCCAGCAGCCCTCCAAGGCTGTTCACCGGGGAGCTGTTTTTT